A few counts support the clone carrying this T cell receptor (beta chain). Its antigen is not identified. Ranging in age from about 6 to 90, the donors were healthy Caucasian individuals from Russia. The data are from a study of blood T cells in healthy people across ages. Findings of the study overall: A roughly linear age-dependent decrease characterized TCR beta diversity per million T cells. Donor CMV status was unknown, possibly confounding expanded clonotype changes.

A second roughly 6 to 12 cycle PCR used barcoded and J-beta primers. A template-switch adaptor containing 12 random nucleotides labeled each cDNA molecule. TCRdb reprocessed the 5' RACE reads with MiXCR, giving one entry per CDR3 protein. Among 780,000 or so distinct CDR3 sequences, about 53% were seen once, and the ten largest hold around 41%. The CDR3 has 13 amino acids. Trimming took 5 bases from V and 8 from J, leaving 16 bases between them. Per the germline V gene, CDR1 is MDHEN and CDR2 is SYDVKM. This chain joins TRBV28 and TRBJ2-7; tentative D call: TRBD2 (6 bases). Material for sequencing was blood. The clonotype comes from a man aged 80 or over in good health. The CDR3, as DNA: TGTGCCAGCAGTGCGGGGCTCCCTTTACAGCAGTACTTC. It translates to CASSAGLPLQQYF.